This T cell receptor beta chain was identified during a study of cytomegalovirus exposure and HLA in healthy donors. This CDR3 is built from 15 residues. V lost 2 bases and J lost 6, with 14 bases in between. The germline V gene has CDR1 MRHNA and CDR2 SNTAGT. In the PCR, 60 Vbeta and 13 Jbeta primers were used. Per the original data handling: In a later analysis, 8.5 million to 14 million of around 75 million unique beta chains occurred in at least two donors. The table came from immunoSEQ multiplex PCR; TCRdb's copy has only in-frame clones and leaves some out. For V, J and clone size, that table is used; D and trimming come from the DNA. Among 98,000 or so clones listed, roughly 85% were seen once.

V usage is TRBV6-4 and J usage is TRBJ2-1; D is possibly TRBD2 (7 bases). The sequence was collected from a man between 60 and 75 years old in good health and CMV-seropositive. Sequences were obtained from PBMCs. The CDR3 sequence: CASSDRGGDLNEQFF. The DNA of the CDR3 is TGTGCCAGCAGTGACAGGGGGGGGGACCTCAATGAGCAGTTCTTC.